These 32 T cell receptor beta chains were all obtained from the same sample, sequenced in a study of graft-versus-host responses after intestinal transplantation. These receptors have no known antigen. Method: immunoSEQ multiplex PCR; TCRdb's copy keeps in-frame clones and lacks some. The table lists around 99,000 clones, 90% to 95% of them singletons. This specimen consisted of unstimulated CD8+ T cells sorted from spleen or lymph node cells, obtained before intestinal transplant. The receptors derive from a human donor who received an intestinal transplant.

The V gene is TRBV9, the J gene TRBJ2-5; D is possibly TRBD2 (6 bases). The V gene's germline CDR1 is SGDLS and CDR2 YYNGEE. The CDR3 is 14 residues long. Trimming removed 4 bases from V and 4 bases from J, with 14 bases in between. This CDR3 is CASSLTSGGETQYF. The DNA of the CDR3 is TGTGCCAGCAGCCTGACCTCCGGGGGAGAGACCCAGTACTTC.

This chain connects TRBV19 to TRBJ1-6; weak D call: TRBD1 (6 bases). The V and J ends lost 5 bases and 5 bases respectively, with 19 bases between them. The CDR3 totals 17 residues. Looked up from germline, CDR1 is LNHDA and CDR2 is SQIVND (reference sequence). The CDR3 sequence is CASSDSTGTLHNSPLHF. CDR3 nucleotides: TGTGCCAGTAGTGACTCAACCGGGACACTACATAATTCACCCCTCCACTTT.

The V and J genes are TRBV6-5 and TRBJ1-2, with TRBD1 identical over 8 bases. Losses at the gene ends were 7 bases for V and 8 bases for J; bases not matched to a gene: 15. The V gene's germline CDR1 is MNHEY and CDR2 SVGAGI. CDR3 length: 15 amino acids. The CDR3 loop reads CASNQKTGVLGGYTF. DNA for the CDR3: TGTGCCAGCAACCAGAAGACAGGGGTACTTGGGGGCTACACCTTC.

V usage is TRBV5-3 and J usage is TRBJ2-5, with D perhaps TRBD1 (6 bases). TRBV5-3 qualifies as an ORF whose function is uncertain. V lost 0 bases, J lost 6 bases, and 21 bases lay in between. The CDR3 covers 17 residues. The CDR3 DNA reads TGTGCCAGAAGCTTGGTTGGATCAATCGGGACAAAAAAGACCCAGTACTTC. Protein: CARSLVGSIGTKKTQYF.

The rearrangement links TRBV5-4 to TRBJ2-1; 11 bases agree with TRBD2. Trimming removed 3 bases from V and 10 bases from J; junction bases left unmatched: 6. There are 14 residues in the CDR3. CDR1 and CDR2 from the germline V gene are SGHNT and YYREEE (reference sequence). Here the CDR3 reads CASSSTSGAQEQFF. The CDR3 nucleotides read TGTGCCAGCAGCTCGACTAGCGGGGCGCAGGAGCAGTTCTTC.

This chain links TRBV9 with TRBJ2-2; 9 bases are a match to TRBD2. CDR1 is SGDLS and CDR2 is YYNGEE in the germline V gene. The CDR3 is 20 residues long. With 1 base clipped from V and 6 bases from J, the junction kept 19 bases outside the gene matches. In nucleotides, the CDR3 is TGTGCCAGCAGCGTATCAGGTCGAGGAGGCGGCGGGGGGGCCTCCGGGGAGCTGTTTTTT. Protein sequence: CASSVSGRGGGGGASGELFF.

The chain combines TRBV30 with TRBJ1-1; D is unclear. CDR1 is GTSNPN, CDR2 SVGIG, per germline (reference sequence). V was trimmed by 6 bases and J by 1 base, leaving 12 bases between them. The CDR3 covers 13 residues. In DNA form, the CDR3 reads TGTGCCTGCCTTCGGTTTACGAACACTGAAGCTTTCTTT. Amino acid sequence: CACLRFTNTEAFF.

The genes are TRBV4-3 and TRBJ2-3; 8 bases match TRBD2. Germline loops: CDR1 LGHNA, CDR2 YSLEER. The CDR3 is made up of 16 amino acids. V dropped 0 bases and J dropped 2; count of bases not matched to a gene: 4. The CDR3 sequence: CASSQDTSGITDTQYF. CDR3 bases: TGCGCCAGCAGCCAAGATACTAGCGGCATCACAGATACGCAGTATTTT.

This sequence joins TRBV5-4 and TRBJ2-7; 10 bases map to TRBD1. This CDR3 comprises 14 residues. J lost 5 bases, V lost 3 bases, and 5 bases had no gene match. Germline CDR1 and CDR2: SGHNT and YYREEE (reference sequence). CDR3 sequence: CASSSGTGANEQYF. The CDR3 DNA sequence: TGTGCCAGCAGCTCCGGGACAGGGGCGAACGAGCAGTACTTC.

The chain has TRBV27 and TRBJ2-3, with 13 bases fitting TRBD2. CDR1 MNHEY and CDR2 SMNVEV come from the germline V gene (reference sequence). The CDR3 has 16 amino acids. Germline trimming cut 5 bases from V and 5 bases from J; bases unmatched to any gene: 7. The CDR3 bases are TGTGCCAGCAGTCCAGGGACTAGCGGGGTTGGAGATACGCAGTATTTT. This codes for CASSPGTSGVGDTQYF.

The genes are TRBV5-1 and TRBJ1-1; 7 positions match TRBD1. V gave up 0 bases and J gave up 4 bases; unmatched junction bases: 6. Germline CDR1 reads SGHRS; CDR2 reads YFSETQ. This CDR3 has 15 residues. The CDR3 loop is CASSLAGTEGTEAFF. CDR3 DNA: TGCGCCAGCAGCTTGGCCGGGACAGAGGGCACTGAAGCTTTCTTT.

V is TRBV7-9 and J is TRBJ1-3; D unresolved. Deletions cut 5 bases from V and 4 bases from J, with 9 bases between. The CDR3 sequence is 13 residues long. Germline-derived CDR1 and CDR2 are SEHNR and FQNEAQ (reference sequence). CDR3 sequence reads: CASSVLAGNTIYF. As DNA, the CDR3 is TGTGCCAGCAGCGTTTTAGCGGGAAACACCATATATTTT.

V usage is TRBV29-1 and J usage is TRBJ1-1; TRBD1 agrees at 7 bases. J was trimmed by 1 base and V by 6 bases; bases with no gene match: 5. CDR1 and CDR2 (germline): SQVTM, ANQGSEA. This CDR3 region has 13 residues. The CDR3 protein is CSVAGGTNTEAFF. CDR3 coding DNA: TGCAGCGTCGCAGGGGGGACGAACACTGAAGCTTTCTTT.

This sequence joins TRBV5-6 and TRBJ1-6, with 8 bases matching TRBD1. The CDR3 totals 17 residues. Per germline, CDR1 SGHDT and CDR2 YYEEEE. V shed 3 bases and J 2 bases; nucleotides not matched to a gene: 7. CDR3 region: CASSSTDREAYNSPLHF. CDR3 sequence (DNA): TGTGCCAGCAGCTCAACGGACAGGGAAGCCTATAATTCACCCCTCCACTTT.

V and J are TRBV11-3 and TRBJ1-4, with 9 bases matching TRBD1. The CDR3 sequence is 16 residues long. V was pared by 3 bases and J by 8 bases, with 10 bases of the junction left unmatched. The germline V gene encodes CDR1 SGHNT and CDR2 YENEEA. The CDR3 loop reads CASSFAGTGIGEKLFF. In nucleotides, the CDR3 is TGTGCCAGCAGCTTCGCCGGGACAGGGATCGGGGAAAAACTGTTTTTT.

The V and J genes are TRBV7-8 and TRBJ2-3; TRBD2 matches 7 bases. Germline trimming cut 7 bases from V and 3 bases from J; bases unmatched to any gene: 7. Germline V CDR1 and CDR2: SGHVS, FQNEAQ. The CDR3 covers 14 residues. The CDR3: CASTPLGGTDTQYF. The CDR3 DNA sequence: TGTGCCAGCACTCCCCTGGGGGGGACAGATACGCAGTATTTT.

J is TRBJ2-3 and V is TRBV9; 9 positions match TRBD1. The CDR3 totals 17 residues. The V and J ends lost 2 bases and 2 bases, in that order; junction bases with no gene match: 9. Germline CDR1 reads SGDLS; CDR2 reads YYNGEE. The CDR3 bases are TGTGCCAGCAGCGTGGACCCGGACAGGGGATCCACAGATACGCAGTATTTT. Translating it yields CASSVDPDRGSTDTQYF. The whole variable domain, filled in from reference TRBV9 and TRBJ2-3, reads DSGVTQTPKHLITATGQRVTLRCSPRSGDLSVYWYQQSLDQGLQFLIQYYNGEERAKGNILERFSAQQFPDLHSELNLSSLELGDSALYFCASSVDPDRGSTDTQYFGPGTRLTVL.

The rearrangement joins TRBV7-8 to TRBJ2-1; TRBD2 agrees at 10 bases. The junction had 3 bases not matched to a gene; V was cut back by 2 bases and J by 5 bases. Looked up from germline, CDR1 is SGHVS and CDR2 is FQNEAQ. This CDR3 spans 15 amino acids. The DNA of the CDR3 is TGTGCCAGCAGCTTATTAGCGGGGGGACACAATGAGCAGTTCTTC. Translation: CASSLLAGGHNEQFF.

CDR3 coding DNA: TGTGCCAGCACTGGGAGCTCCTACGAGCAGTACTTC. Translating it yields CASTGSSYEQYF. This chain uses TRBV6-5 with TRBJ2-7; D is perhaps TRBD2 (5 bases). The CDR3 is 12 amino acids. CDR1 and CDR2 from the germline V gene are MNHEY and SVGAGI. V lost 7 bases, J lost 0 bases, and 7 bases lay in between.

This CDR3 is CASSPGTSGGYEQYF. The CDR3 bases are TGTGCCAGCAGCCCAGGGACTAGCGGGGGTTACGAGCAGTACTTC. The chain recombines TRBV21-1 with TRBJ2-5; TRBD2 was called by the table and not checked on the DNA. TRBJ2-7 explains the end of the DNA better; the J call may be wrong. TRBV21-1 corresponds to a pseudogene. CDR3 size: 15 residues.

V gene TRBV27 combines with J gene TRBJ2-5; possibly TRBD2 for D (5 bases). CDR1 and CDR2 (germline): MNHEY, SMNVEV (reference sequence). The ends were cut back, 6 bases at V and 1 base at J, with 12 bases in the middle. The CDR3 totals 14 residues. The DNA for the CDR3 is TGTGCCAGCAGCCCCTTTACTAGCCAAGAGACCCAGTACTTC. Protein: CASSPFTSQETQYF.

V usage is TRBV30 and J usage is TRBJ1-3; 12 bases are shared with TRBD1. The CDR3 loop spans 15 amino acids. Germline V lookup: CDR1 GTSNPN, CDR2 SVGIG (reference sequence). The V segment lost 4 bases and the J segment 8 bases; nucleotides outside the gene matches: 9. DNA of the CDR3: TGTGCCTGGACGGATGGGACAGGGGGCTTAGACACCATATATTTT. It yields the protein CAWTDGTGGLDTIYF.

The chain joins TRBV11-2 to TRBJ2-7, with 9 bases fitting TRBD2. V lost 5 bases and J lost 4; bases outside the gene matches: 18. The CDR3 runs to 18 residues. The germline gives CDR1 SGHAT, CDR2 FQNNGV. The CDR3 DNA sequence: TGTGCCAGCAGCCCCCCCAAGGGGCTGGCGGGGGGGAAGTACGAGCAGTACTTC. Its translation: CASSPPKGLAGGKYEQYF.

CDR3 loop: CASRLAGYDEQFF. The DNA of the CDR3 is TGTGCCAGCAGGTTAGCGGGTTACGATGAGCAGTTCTTC. V is TRBV27 and J is TRBJ2-1; 7 bases align to TRBD2. With V trimmed by 6 bases and J by 8 bases, 7 bases remained unmatched. The CDR3 is 13 residues long. Looked up from germline, CDR1 is MNHEY and CDR2 is SMNVEV (reference sequence).

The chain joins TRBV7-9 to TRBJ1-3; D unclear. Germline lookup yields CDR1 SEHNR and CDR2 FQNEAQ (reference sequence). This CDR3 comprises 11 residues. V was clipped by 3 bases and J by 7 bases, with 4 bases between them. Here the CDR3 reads CASSFGNTIYF. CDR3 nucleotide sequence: TGTGCCAGCAGCTTCGGTAACACCATATATTTT.

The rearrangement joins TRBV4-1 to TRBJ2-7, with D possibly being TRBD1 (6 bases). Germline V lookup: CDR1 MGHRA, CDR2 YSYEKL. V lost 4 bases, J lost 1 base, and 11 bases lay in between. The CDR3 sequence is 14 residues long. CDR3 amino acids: CASSPSRGSYEQYF. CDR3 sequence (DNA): TGCGCCAGCAGCCCCTCCAGGGGATCCTACGAGCAGTACTTC.

CDR3 in DNA: TGTGCCAGCAGCGCGGGGAGCGGGGGGGTAGATACGCAGTATTTT. It encodes CASSAGSGGVDTQYF. The chain couples TRBV9 to TRBJ2-3, with TRBD2 matching over 10 bases. Germline values: CDR1 SGDLS, CDR2 YYNGEE. CDR3 length equals 15 residues. Trimming took 3 bases from V and 5 from J; bases not matched to a gene: 6.

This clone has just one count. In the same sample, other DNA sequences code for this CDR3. The CDR3 coding sequence is TGTGCCAGCAGCCTATCCCCGACAGGGGATTACGAGCAGTACTTC. It encodes CASSLSPTGDYEQYF. The chain combines TRBV7-9 with TRBJ2-7, with 8 bases matching TRBD1. Germline CDR1 reads SEHNR; CDR2 reads FQNEAQ (reference sequence). V was clipped by 5 bases and J by 4 bases; unmatched bases: 10. The CDR3 has 15 residues.

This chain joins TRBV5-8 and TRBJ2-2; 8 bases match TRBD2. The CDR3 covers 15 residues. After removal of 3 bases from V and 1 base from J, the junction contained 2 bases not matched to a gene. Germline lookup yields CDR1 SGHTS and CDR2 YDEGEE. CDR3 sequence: CASSSLAGNTGELFF. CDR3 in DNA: TGTGCCAGCAGCTCTCTAGCGGGGAACACCGGGGAGCTGTTTTTT.

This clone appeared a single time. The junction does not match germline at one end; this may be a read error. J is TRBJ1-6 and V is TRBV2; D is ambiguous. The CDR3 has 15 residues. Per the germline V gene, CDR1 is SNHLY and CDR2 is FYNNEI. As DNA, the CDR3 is TGTGCCAGCAGCGAAGCCCCTACCTTGAATTCACCCCTCCACTTT. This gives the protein CASSEAPTLNSPLHF.

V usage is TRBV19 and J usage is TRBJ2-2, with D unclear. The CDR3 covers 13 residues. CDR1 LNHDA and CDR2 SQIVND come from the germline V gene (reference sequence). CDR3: CGTRVPLSGELFF. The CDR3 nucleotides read TGTGGTACCCGGGTCCCCCTGTCGGGGGAGCTGTTTTTT.

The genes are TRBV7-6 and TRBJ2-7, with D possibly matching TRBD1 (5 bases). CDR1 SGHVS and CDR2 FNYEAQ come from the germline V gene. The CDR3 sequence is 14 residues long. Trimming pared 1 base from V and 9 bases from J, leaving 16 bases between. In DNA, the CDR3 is TGTGCCAGCAGCTTAGAGGGGTATGGCCAGGGGCAGTACTTC. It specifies CASSLEGYGQGQYF.